This TCR beta chain was recovered during a study of cytomegalovirus exposure and HLA in healthy donors. Study-level results: Presence/absence analyses supposed approximately even sequencing depth among donors. As confirmed in vitro, a few CMV-associated chains were specific for CMV antigens.

This PCR relied on a set of 60 Vbeta primers and 13 Jbeta primers. Here immunoSEQ multiplex PCR was the method, and the copy in TCRdb shows in-frame clones only, minus some. The sample gives about 120,000 clones, 70% to 90% of which show up once; 1.5% to 2% is in the top ten. This CDR3 has 13 amino acids. Deletions cut 1 base from V and 1 base from J, with 4 bases between. Germline V CDR1 and CDR2: SEHNR, FQNEAQ (reference sequence). Regarding this clone: The antigen remains unidentified.

The specimen sequenced was PBMCs. This rearrangement joins TRBV7-9 to TRBJ1-2; no clear D. The sequence was collected from a man between 35 and 55 years old in good health and CMV-seronegative. The CDR3 sequence: CASSLDLNYGYTF. CDR3 bases: TGTGCCAGCAGCTTAGATCTTAACTATGGCTACACCTTC.